The clone carrying this T cell receptor (beta chain) was detected only a few times. This entry belongs to a study of blood T cell repertoires in COVID-19. The CDR3 is made up of 15 amino acids. The J segment lost 7 bases and the V segment lost 5 bases, leaving 10 bases of the junction unmatched. Germline loops: CDR1 SEHNR, CDR2 FQNEAQ (reference sequence). Some clones are missing from TCRdb's copy, which holds only in-frame ones; the method was immunoSEQ multiplex PCR. Of 72,000 or so clones listed, just under 90% are singletons. Specimen: peripheral blood. The rearrangement links TRBV7-9 to TRBJ2-3; 9 bases match TRBD1. The sequence came from a man between 60 and 75 years old with acute or convalescent COVID-19. The CDR3 protein is CASSKGGQGTHTQYF. The CDR3 region has the DNA TGTGCCAGCAGCAAAGGAGGACAGGGGACACATACGCAGTATTTT.